These T cell receptor beta chains were read from a single sample in a study of blood T cell repertoires in COVID-19. Profiling relied on immunoSEQ multiplex PCR, and the TCRdb table lists in-frame clones only, not all of them. There are roughly 380,000 clones in the sample; about 92% occur only once, and around 3.9% lies in the top ten. The sample was peripheral blood. The receptor source for this set is a woman aged 60 to 75 with COVID-19, enrolled during active disease. Each CDR3 is given with its conserved first and last residue. The D gene is left open where the match is weak. Only some rows state a clone size, as once, few, many or a class for expanded clones.

j_call	v_call	cdr3_length	clone_size	d_call	cdr3_nt	cdr3_aa
TRBJ2-7	TRBV14	15	.	TRBD1	TGTGCCAGCAGCCCTCGGACAGGGGGAATCTACGAGCAGTACTTC	CASSPRTGGIYEQYF
TRBJ1-5	TRBV19	15	.	.	TGTGCCAGTAGGGAACAGGGATATAGCAATCAGCCCCAGCATTTT	CASREQGYSNQPQHF
TRBJ1-6	TRBV30	15	.	TRBD1	TGTGCCGGGAAAAGACAGGGGACCTATAATTCACCCCTCCACTTT	CAGKRQGTYNSPLHF
TRBJ2-7	TRBV3-1/TRBV3-2	17	.	TRBD2	TGTGCCAGCAGCCAAGTGGGACTAGCGGGGGGGTCGAGCGAGCAGTACTTC	CASSQVGLAGGSSEQYF
TRBJ1-3	TRBV2	14	.	.	TGTGCCAGCAGTGAGACGGGAACTGGAAACACCATATATTTT	CASSETGTGNTIYF
TRBJ2-7	TRBV29-1	17	once	.	TGCAGCGCCGGCCCTTTTTTGAGACGGCAAGGGGTTTTCGAGCAGTACTTC	CSAGPFLRRQGVFEQYF
TRBJ1-5	TRBV3-1/TRBV3-2	16	few	.	TGTGCCAGCAGCCAAGATGCCGTGGGGGCAGGTCAGCCCCAGCATTTT	CASSQDAVGAGQPQHF
TRBJ1-5	TRBV5-6	15	.	TRBD1	TGTGCCAGCAGCTCCGGGACAGGGAGGAATCAGCCCCAGCATTTT	CASSSGTGRNQPQHF
TRBJ1-2	TRBV9	13	.	.	TGTGCCAGCACCGCCAACAGCCTCTATGGCTACACCTTC	CASTANSLYGYTF
TRBJ2-7	TRBV30	13	.	.	TGTGCCTGGGGACAAAACCGGGGCTACGAGCAGTACTTC	CAWGQNRGYEQYF
TRBJ2-1	TRBV6-1	16	.	TRBD2	TGTGCCAGCAGTGCTTTCAGCGGGGGGGCCCCAAATGAGCAGTTCTTC	CASSAFSGGAPNEQFF
TRBJ1-6	TRBV19	14	.	.	TGTGCCAGTAGCGTTAGAGCATATAATTCACCCCTCCACTTT	CASSVRAYNSPLHF
TRBJ1-1	TRBV15	12	.	.	TGTGCCACCAGCAGTGAGAGAAATCGGGCTTTCTTT	CATSSERNRAFF
TRBJ2-1	TRBV5-1	15	.	.	TGCGCCAGCAGCTTGCGGGGGGCAGACTACAATGAGCAGTTCTTC	CASSLRGADYNEQFF
TRBJ1-4	TRBV18	18	.	.	TGTGCCAGCTCACCTACGGGGGGAGGCCCCGCAACTAATGAAAAACTGTTTTTT	CASSPTGGGPATNEKLFF
TRBJ1-2	TRBV6-5	14	.	.	TGTGCCAGCACCAAGACAAGCGCGGGGGGCGGCTACACCTTC	CASTKTSAGGGYTF
TRBJ2-1	TRBV11-1	15	.	TRBD2	TGTGCCAGCAGCTTACGGGTAGCGGGGGGGGATGAGCAGTTCTTC	CASSLRVAGGDEQFF
TRBJ2-6	TRBV5-6	16	.	.	TGTGCCAGCAGCTTGTTTTCGGGGGAAAGGGGCAACGTCCTGACTTTC	CASSLFSGERGNVLTF
TRBJ2-7	TRBV5-1	17	.	TRBD1	TGCGCCAGCAGCGCCCTGACAGGGGGAACCTTCTCCTACGAGCAGTACTTC	CASSALTGGTFSYEQYF
TRBJ2-5	TRBV3-1/TRBV3-2	13	.	.	TGTGCCAGCAGCCAACGGGGTCAAGAGACCCAGTACTTC	CASSQRGQETQYF